A selection of T cell receptor beta chains follows, all from one sample in a study of human T cells and chemical hapten exposure. TCRdb analysed the RACE reads with MiXCR anew, one entry per CDR3 protein. The sample contains fewer than 500,000 distinct CDR3 sequences, nearly 5% of which appear only once. This sample comprised whole blood, obtained in connection with sensitization to the hapten diphenylcyclopropenone (DPC). These TCRs come from a woman in her fifties or sixties with alopecia areata. Some clones in this sample may be carry-over from other donors' samples. Both conserved end residues are part of each CDR3.

j_gene,v_gene,CDR3aa
TRBJ2-7,TRBV10-3,CAYGRAGVNEQYF
TRBJ1-1,TRBV6-1,CASRISTEAFF
TRBJ2-2,TRBV20-1,CSAFRTGATGELFF
TRBJ1-1,TRBV6-2/TRBV6-3,CASSYNVKAEAFF
TRBJ1-2,TRBV4-2,CASSQDELEVGYTF
TRBJ1-6,TRBV20-1,CSARDRLSSYNSPLHF
TRBJ2-3,TRBV27,CASSLREGLTDTQYF
TRBJ1-1,TRBV12-3/TRBV12-4,CASSFRGARGATEAFF
TRBJ2-2,TRBV24-1,CATSPGQGIGELFF
TRBJ2-6,TRBV6-2/TRBV6-3,CASSDLSGANVLTF
TRBJ2-4,TRBV28,CASIQGGAKNIQYF
TRBJ2-7,TRBV6-1,CASLKRGSPYEQYF
TRBJ2-3,TRBV20-1,CSASPGTRTDTQYF